The clone carrying this TCR beta chain was observed a single time. As processed by the authors: Using reference gene primer amplification, nucleated cell counts were estimated. Sequencing used immunoSEQ multiplex PCR; TCRdb keeps in-frame clones, though not all of them. V and J calls and clone size come straight from that table; D and trimming were deduced from the DNA. The repertoire holds about 200,000 clones, with around 80% as singletons. The source of the sample is a study of blood T cell repertoires in COVID-19. Across the study: Whether acute or convalescent, the COVID-19 samples came from the United States, Italy and Spain. Sources were T cells, B-cell-depleted T cells, or PBMCs; the material itself was cDNA or gDNA.

With V trimmed by 0 bases and J by 5 bases, 3 bases remained unmatched. From germline, CDR1 is SGHRS and CDR2 YFSETQ. The CDR3 length is 14 residues. Sequenced material: peripheral blood. The TCR sequence derives from a man aged 35 to 55 with acute or convalescent COVID-19. The V and J genes are TRBV5-1 and TRBJ2-3; TRBD2 aligns across 7 bases. In DNA form, the CDR3 reads TGCGCCAGCAGCTTGGAGGCGGGGGTAGATACGCAGTATTTT. Its protein is CASSLEAGVDTQYF.